The 4 T cell receptor beta chains below were found in one sample sequenced in a study of radiation and T cells in renal cell carcinoma. Treatment meaning: treatment-naive control, cytoreductive nephrectomy. Profiled with immunoSEQ multiplex PCR; TCRdb holds only in-frame clones, not every one. The data show roughly 18,000 clones, with approximately 59% seen just once and about 33% held by the top ten. The material was tumor tissue, obtained from a patient whose treatment was nephrectomy without radiotherapy. These receptors were taken from a man in his fifties or sixties with renal cell carcinoma.

This clone is a singleton in its sample. V usage is TRBV5-1 and J usage is TRBJ1-4, with D hard to call. Germline V gene lookup returns CDR1 SGHRS and CDR2 YFSETQ. This CDR3 contains 15 residues. The V end lost 4 bases, the J end lost 2 bases, and 12 bases lay between the germline ends. The CDR3 DNA is TGCGCCAGCAGCCACCGAGGGTTCACTAATGAAAAACTGTTTTTT. Its protein is CASSHRGFTNEKLFF.

The CDR3 spells CASGTLNSYEQYF. The DNA of the CDR3 is TGTGCCAGCGGGACCCTCAACTCCTACGAGCAGTACTTC. The chain links TRBV19 to TRBJ2-7, with D tentatively TRBD1 or TRBD2 (5 bases each). CDR3 length equals 13 residues. Trimming left V 9 bases short and J 0 bases short, with 12 bases between. CDR1 is LNHDA and CDR2 is SQIVND in the germline V gene (reference sequence).

The sample holds a few counts of this clone. The rearrangement joins TRBV30 to TRBJ1-2; D gene ambiguous. The CDR3 extends over 15 amino acids. The germline V gene encodes CDR1 GTSNPN and CDR2 SVGIG (reference sequence). V was trimmed by 3 bases and J by 0 bases, leaving 14 bases between them. The DNA of the CDR3 is TGTGCCTGGAGAGCCGGGCCCTTAGCTAACTATGGCTACACCTTC. Its translation: CAWRAGPLANYGYTF.

This clone has at least ten counts. The gene calls are TRBV9 and TRBJ2-4; D might be TRBD1 (6 bases). The CDR3 has 15 amino acids. The V end lost 1 base, the J end lost 0 bases, and 8 bases lay between the germline ends. Looked up from germline, CDR1 is SGDLS and CDR2 is YYNGEE. The CDR3 DNA reads as TGTGCCAGCAGCGTAACAGGGCTAGCCAAAAACATTCAGTACTTC. Encoded protein: CASSVTGLAKNIQYF.